The present T cell receptor (beta chain) was sequenced within a study of response to subunit inactivated influenza vaccine. Study-level findings and limits: Authors suggested each seasonal influenza vaccination recruits few new T cells.

TCRdb itself ran the RT-PCR reads through MiXCR, one entry per CDR3 protein. Here the sample spans about 570,000 distinct CDR3 sequences, 10% to 15% being singletons. V was trimmed by 2 bases and J by 4 bases, leaving 6 bases between them. Germline lookup yields CDR1 SGHKS and CDR2 YYEKEE (reference sequence). This CDR3 has 12 amino acids. Worth noting for this clonotype: Its specificity is unknown.

Sequencing used PBMCs from blood, obtained on the day of vaccination. The TCR sequence derives from a middle-aged man who received an inactivated influenza vaccine. The chain combines TRBV5-5 with TRBJ1-1; no reliable D call. Here the CDR3 DNA reads TGTGCCAGCAGCTTCGGATTCACTGAAGCTTTCTTT. This translates into CASSFGFTEAFF.